The 29 T cell receptor beta chains below all came from one sample that was sequenced in a study of cytomegalovirus exposure and HLA in healthy donors. The PCR had 60 Vbeta and 13 Jbeta primers. Here immunoSEQ multiplex PCR was the method, and the copy in TCRdb shows in-frame clones only, minus some. The profile shows about 160,000 clones, around 81% of them singletons. Specimen: PBMCs. These receptor sequences come from a middle-aged woman in good health and CMV-seronegative.

CDR3 sequence: CASMKGEGAKNIQYF. In DNA, the CDR3 is TGTGCCAGCATGAAGGGGGAGGGGGCCAAAAACATTCAGTACTTC. The gene calls are TRBV6-1 and TRBJ2-4, with a weak D call TRBD2 (7 bases). CDR3 length: 15 amino acids. The V gene lost 7 bases and the J gene lost 1 base, with 14 bases spanning the gap. Germline V CDR1 and CDR2: MNHNS, SASEGT.

J is TRBJ1-5 and V is TRBV27; a weak D match, TRBD1 (5 bases). Germline V lookup: CDR1 MNHEY, CDR2 SMNVEV (reference sequence). CDR3 length equals 13 residues. With 4 bases removed from V and 8 bases from J, the gap between germline ends came to 12 bases. The CDR3 coding sequence is TGTGCCAGCAGTTCCAGGGAGGGAAAGCCCCAGCATTTT. Residues: CASSSREGKPQHF.

This clone appeared a few times. V and J are TRBV11-3 and TRBJ2-3; D remains ambiguous. The germline gives CDR1 SGHNT, CDR2 YENEEA. The ends were cut back, 7 bases at V and 5 bases at J, with 16 bases in the middle. CDR3 length: 14 residues. CDR3 coding DNA: TGTGCCAGCACCATAGGAGTTGCTGGAGATACGCAGTATTTT. It codes for CASTIGVAGDTQYF.

The rearrangement links TRBV30 to TRBJ1-4; 7 bases agree with TRBD1. Looked up from germline, CDR1 is GTSNPN and CDR2 is SVGIG (reference sequence). This CDR3 has 13 amino acids. Unmatched junction bases numbered 1, after V lost 6 bases and J lost 0 bases. The CDR3 DNA reads TGTGCCTGCGGGACAGCAACTAATGAAAAACTGTTTTTT. Protein product: CACGTATNEKLFF.

This sequence joins TRBV18 and TRBJ1-3, with TRBD1 as a possible D gene (5 bases). The germline V gene encodes CDR1 KGHSH and CDR2 LQKENI. V was cut by 2 bases and J by 15 bases, with 20 bases left in between. The CDR3 runs 14 residues. CDR3: CASSPAQGPETAYF. Here the CDR3 DNA reads TGTGCCAGCTCACCAGCTCAGGGTCCCGAAACGGCATATTTT.

V is TRBV9 and J is TRBJ2-7; D uncertain. Per the germline V gene, CDR1 is SGDLS and CDR2 is YYNGEE. The CDR3 is 14 amino acids. The V and J ends lost 0 bases and 0 bases respectively, with 7 bases between them. This chain's CDR3 is CASSVVASSYEQYF. Here the CDR3 DNA reads TGTGCCAGCAGCGTAGTAGCATCCTCCTACGAGCAGTACTTC.

The V call is TRBV10-3, the J call TRBJ1-6; 7 nucleotides match TRBD1. Per the germline V gene, CDR1 is ENHRY and CDR2 is SYGVKD. The CDR3 totals 14 residues. The ends lost 2 bases at V and 9 bases at J; junction bases unmatched: 4. CDR3 sequence: CAISERGQTSPLHF. The CDR3 bases are TGTGCCATCAGTGAGCGGGGACAGACTTCACCCCTCCACTTT.

The CDR3 is CASRGVGANVLTF. The CDR3 bases are TGTGCCAGTAGAGGGGTTGGGGCCAACGTCCTGACTTTC. The chain recombines TRBV19 with TRBJ2-6; the D gene is possibly TRBD1 (5 bases). CDR1 and CDR2 from the germline V gene are LNHDA and SQIVND (reference sequence). Trimming removed 6 bases from V and 3 bases from J, with 6 bases in between. The CDR3 covers 13 residues.

The chain combines TRBV6-5 with TRBJ1-2; maybe TRBD1 (5 bases). This CDR3 comprises 14 residues. Germline V gives CDR1 MNHEY, CDR2 SVGAGI. With 6 bases removed from V and 7 bases from J, the gap between germline ends came to 18 bases. CDR3 bases: TGTGCCAGCAGCCCCATGTTACAGGCAGCTGGCTACACCTTC. Translation: CASSPMLQAAGYTF.

The V gene is TRBV28, the J gene TRBJ2-7; D perhaps matches TRBD1 (5 bases). Per germline, CDR1 MDHEN and CDR2 SYDVKM. With 4 bases removed from V and 1 base from J, the gap between germline ends came to 17 bases. The CDR3 covers 16 residues. Here the CDR3 reads CASSSPSTGVSYEQYF. The CDR3 DNA reads TGTGCCAGCAGTTCCCCAAGCACAGGCGTTTCCTACGAGCAGTACTTC.

This chain joins TRBV10-3 and TRBJ2-1; the match to TRBD1 covers 7 bases. V lost 8 bases, J lost 5 bases, and 6 bases stayed unmatched. CDR1 and CDR2 (germline): ENHRY, SYGVKD. The CDR3 extends over 13 amino acids. The CDR3 region has the DNA TGTGCCATCCGACAGGGCGGAGACAATGAGCAGTTCTTC. As protein: CAIRQGGDNEQFF.

This sequence joins TRBV4-1 and TRBJ2-5, with TRBD2 matching 9 bases. The CDR3 has 17 amino acids. Looked up from germline, CDR1 is MGHRA and CDR2 is YSYEKL. V lost 1 base and J lost 5; bases outside the gene matches: 11. This CDR3 reads CASSQVGSGRGVETQYF. CDR3 nucleotides: TGCGCCAGCAGCCAAGTTGGTAGCGGGAGAGGAGTGGAGACCCAGTACTTC.

The genes are TRBV11-3 and TRBJ2-3; 7 bases match TRBD1. V was clipped by 1 base and J by 2 bases; unmatched bases: 6. Per germline, CDR1 SGHNT and CDR2 YENEEA. The CDR3 runs 16 residues. The CDR3 nucleotides read TGTGCCAGCAGCTTAGGTCGGGACAGCTCCACAGATACGCAGTATTTT. Translation gives CASSLGRDSSTDTQYF.

The chain employs TRBV5-1 and TRBJ2-7; 8 nucleotides line up with TRBD2. CDR3 length: 16 amino acids. V gave up 4 bases and J gave up 2 bases; unmatched junction bases: 11. The germline gives CDR1 SGHRS, CDR2 YFSETQ. The DNA of the CDR3 is TGCGCCAGCAGCCAGGGCCATACTAGCGGCGCCTACGAGCAGTACTTC. Protein product: CASSQGHTSGAYEQYF.

CDR3 protein: CASRPGGGQGAYEQYF. Written as DNA, the CDR3 is TGTGCAAGTCGCCCCGGGGGGGGACAGGGAGCCTACGAGCAGTACTTC. The rearrangement uses TRBV12-2 and TRBJ2-7; the D segment call TRBD1 is taken from the table without a DNA check. TRBV12-2 is tagged as a pseudogene. This CDR3 comprises 16 residues.

This clone was detected a few times. The rearrangement links TRBV19 to TRBJ2-2, with 7 bases that match TRBD1. The J segment lost 4 bases and the V segment lost 4 bases, leaving 12 bases of the junction unmatched. CDR3 size: 17 residues. The V gene's germline CDR1 is LNHDA and CDR2 SQIVND (reference sequence). The DNA of the CDR3 is TGTGCCAGTAGTACGAGACGAAGGGACAGCCGCACCGGGGAGCTGTTTTTT. The encoded protein is CASSTRRRDSRTGELFF.

This rearrangement joins TRBV5-1 to TRBJ2-5; tentatively, D is TRBD1 (6 bases). Germline V gene sequence: CDR1 SGHRS, CDR2 YFSETQ. Trimming pared 4 bases from V and 5 bases from J, leaving 18 bases between. The length of the CDR3 is 15 residues. The CDR3 here is CASSPSATGEETQYF. DNA for the CDR3: TGCGCCAGCAGCCCGTCCGCGACAGGTGAGGAGACCCAGTACTTC.

This sequence joins TRBV29-1 and TRBJ2-3; maybe TRBD2 (6 bases). The CDR3 spans 15 residues. V was clipped by 6 bases and J by 0 bases, with 16 bases between them. Germline-derived CDR1 and CDR2 are SQVTM and ANQGSEA. CDR3 nucleotides: TGCAGCGTAACCGGGACTTTCCTTAGCACAGATACGCAGTATTTT. Its translation is CSVTGTFLSTDTQYF.

In DNA, the CDR3 is TGTGCCAGCAGTTCTCCAGCGGGAGGCTGGGAGACCCAGTACTTC. This codes for CASSSPAGGWETQYF. The rearrangement joins TRBV6-5 to TRBJ2-5; TRBD2 matches 9 bases. This CDR3 is built from 15 residues. V lost 4 bases to trimming and J lost 5 bases; unmatched junction nucleotides: 8. Germline loops: CDR1 MNHEY, CDR2 SVGAGI.

Worth noting for this clone: The identical CDR3 is also encoded by other nucleotide sequences in the sample. The CDR3 loop reads CASSPPRGNTEAFF. CDR3 bases: TGTGCCAGCAGCCCGCCCAGGGGGAACACTGAAGCTTTCTTT. The rearrangement links TRBV4-2 to TRBJ1-1; D possibly corresponds to TRBD1 (6 bases). The CDR3 spans 14 residues. V lost 4 bases to trimming and J lost 1 base, with 10 bases between them. Germline-derived CDR1 and CDR2 are LGHNA and YNFKEQ.

This chain connects TRBV5-1 to TRBJ2-7; TRBD2 is a possible D gene (6 bases). V gave up 3 bases and J gave up 0 bases, with 13 bases separating them. This CDR3 is built from 15 residues. Germline CDR1 SGHRS, CDR2 YFSETQ. The CDR3 nucleotides read TGCGCCAGCAGCTCCGGGGGAACGGGCTCCTACGAGCAGTACTTC. It is translated as CASSSGGTGSYEQYF. Together with reference TRBV5-1 and TRBJ2-7, the CDR3 gives the full variable domain: KAGVTQTPRYLIKTRGQQVTLSCSPISGHRSVSWYQQTPGQGLQFLFEYFSETQRNKGNFPGRFSGRQFSNSRSEMNVSTLELGDSALYLCASSSGGTGSYEQYFGPGTRLTVT.

The chain is built from TRBV7-3 and TRBJ2-5; TRBD2 is a possible D gene (5 bases). This CDR3 is built from 13 residues. Germline CDR1 is SGHTA and CDR2 is FQGTGA. The V gene lost 5 bases and the J gene lost 1 base, with 8 bases spanning the gap. CDR3 region: CASSLSGQETQYF. For the CDR3, the DNA is TGTGCCAGCAGCCTCAGCGGCCAAGAGACCCAGTACTTC.

The sample holds one count of this clone. This sequence joins TRBV19 and TRBJ1-1; 8 bases match TRBD1. The CDR3 extends over 14 amino acids. The trim removed 7 bases at V and 2 bases at J, leaving 6 bases unmatched. Germline V CDR1 and CDR2: LNHDA, SQIVND (reference sequence). CDR3 DNA: TGTGCCAGTATCCGGGGACAGGCAAACACTGAAGCTTTCTTT. Protein sequence: CASIRGQANTEAFF.

The gene calls are TRBV7-3 and TRBJ2-5, with D perhaps TRBD2 (5 bases). The CDR3 spans 13 residues. Germline lookup yields CDR1 SGHTA and CDR2 FQGTGA. V gave up 2 bases and J gave up 4 bases, with 8 bases separating them. CDR3 in amino acids: CASSLSRVETQYF. Written as DNA, the CDR3 is TGTGCCAGCAGCTTATCGAGGGTAGAGACCCAGTACTTC.

The chain combines TRBV11-3 with TRBJ2-5; 7 bases fit TRBD2. The germline V gene encodes CDR1 SGHNT and CDR2 YENEEA. The CDR3 is 15 amino acids. With V trimmed by 1 base and J by 5 bases, 7 bases remained unmatched. The CDR3 nucleotides are TGTGCCAGCAGCTTAGGCGGGGGAATGGTGGAGACCCAGTACTTC. It is translated as CASSLGGGMVETQYF.

The chain recombines TRBV4-1 with TRBJ2-5; 8 bases line up with TRBD2. CDR3 length: 15 amino acids. Germline trimming cut 0 bases from V and 5 bases from J; bases unmatched to any gene: 5. Germline loops: CDR1 MGHRA, CDR2 YSYEKL. CDR3 coding DNA: TGCGCCAGCAGCCAAGACGGGACGGGGGGGGAGACCCAGTACTTC. Translating it yields CASSQDGTGGETQYF.

This clone was found a few times. The V and J genes are TRBV2 and TRBJ2-2; TRBD2 might be the D (5 bases). Germline assignment: CDR1 SNHLY and CDR2 FYNNEI. Trimming cost V 6 bases and J 7 bases, with 12 bases left between them. The CDR3 loop spans 13 amino acids. The CDR3 sequence is CASSGTSNGELFF. CDR3 DNA: TGTGCCAGCAGCGGTACTAGTAACGGGGAGCTGTTTTTT. The complete variable domain, with remaining parts taken from reference TRBV2 and TRBJ2-2, reads EPEVTQTPSHQVTQMGQEVILRCVPISNHLYFYWYRQILGQKVEFLVSFYNNEISEKSEIFDDQFSVERPDGSNFTLKIRSTKLEDSAMYFCASSGTSNGELFFGEGSRLTVL.

J is TRBJ2-3 and V is TRBV19; TRBD2 matches 10 bases. Germline values: CDR1 LNHDA, CDR2 SQIVND (reference sequence). Unmatched junction bases numbered 9, after V lost 5 bases and J lost 7 bases. The CDR3 is made up of 15 amino acids. The DNA of the CDR3 is TGTGCCAGTAGTCTTCCGGGACTAGCGCTGAATACGCAGTATTTT. Its translation: CASSLPGLALNTQYF.

This chain joins TRBV7-9 and TRBJ2-7; 14 positions agree with TRBD2. In germline, CDR1 is SEHNR, CDR2 FQNEAQ (reference sequence). V gave up 5 bases and J gave up 7 bases; unmatched junction bases: 10. The CDR3 length is 16 residues. The CDR3 region is CASSPPGLAGAEEQYF. In DNA form, the CDR3 reads TGTGCCAGCAGCCCCCCGGGACTAGCGGGAGCGGAAGAGCAGTACTTC.